Below are 13 T cell receptor beta chains sequenced from a single sample in a study of blood T cell repertoires in COVID-19. TCRdb's table, derived via immunoSEQ multiplex PCR, lists solely in-frame clones and lacks some. The table has tens of thousands of clones, 80% to 90% seen once. The sample comprised peripheral blood. All receptors derive from a woman aged 80 or over with active or convalescent COVID-19.

V usage is TRBV19 and J usage is TRBJ1-6; 7 nucleotides agree with TRBD1. The germline gives CDR1 LNHDA, CDR2 SQIVND (reference sequence). J was trimmed by 0 bases and V by 5 bases; bases with no gene match: 7. This CDR3 contains 17 residues. The CDR3 nucleotides read TGTGCCAGTAGTCCAGGGACAGCCCGCTCCTATAATTCACCCCTCCACTTT. Translated: CASSPGTARSYNSPLHF.

The chain has TRBV2 and TRBJ1-2, with 9 bases that match TRBD1. This CDR3 spans 14 amino acids. J was trimmed by 5 bases and V by 6 bases; bases with no gene match: 7. Germline CDR1 SNHLY, CDR2 FYNNEI. The CDR3 region is CASRIDRGGYGYTF. The CDR3 DNA sequence: TGTGCCAGCAGGATAGACAGGGGGGGATATGGCTACACCTTC.

This chain links TRBV7-3 with TRBJ1-2, with D possibly TRBD1 on 5 matching bases. Germline V lookup: CDR1 SGHTA, CDR2 FQGTGA. The length of the CDR3 is 13 residues. The V end was cut by 6 bases, the J end by 4 bases, with 12 bases between. CDR3 sequence reads: CASSFTQGYGYTF. CDR3 coding DNA: TGTGCCAGCAGTTTCACCCAGGGCTATGGCTACACCTTC.

This chain uses TRBV12-5 with TRBJ1-1; unclear D gene. CDR1 is LGHNT and CDR2 is FRNRAP in the germline V gene. Trimming took off 0 bases at V and 4 bases at J, with 6 bases between the two ends. The CDR3 totals 13 residues. The CDR3 loop reads CASGLVPSTEAFF. CDR3 nucleotide sequence: TGTGCTAGTGGTTTGGTACCGAGCACTGAAGCTTTCTTT.

CDR3 in amino acids: CASSLYSQGNYGYTF. The CDR3 DNA sequence: TGTGCCAGCAGTTTATACAGCCAGGGAAACTATGGCTACACCTTC. The rearrangement links TRBV27 to TRBJ1-2; D may be TRBD1 (5 bases). Germline values: CDR1 MNHEY, CDR2 SMNVEV (reference sequence). The V and J ends lost 1 base and 2 bases respectively, with 11 bases between them. The CDR3 covers 15 residues.

The V call is TRBV9, the J call TRBJ2-1; tentatively, D is TRBD2 (7 bases). Germline assignment: CDR1 SGDLS and CDR2 YYNGEE. V was trimmed by 3 bases and J by 8 bases, leaving 15 bases between them. This CDR3 comprises 14 residues. CDR3 region: CASSEVGGLDEQFF. For the CDR3, the DNA is TGTGCCAGCAGCGAGGTGGGGGGGCTTGATGAGCAGTTCTTC.

The genes are TRBV5-4 and TRBJ2-2; weak D call: TRBD2 (6 bases). Germline V CDR1 and CDR2: SGHNT, YYREEE (reference sequence). V lost 4 bases and J lost 6, with 19 bases in between. There are 16 residues in the CDR3. The CDR3 protein is CASSPRAAGSPGELFF. The CDR3 DNA sequence: TGTGCCAGCAGCCCCCGGGCTGCGGGGAGCCCCGGGGAGCTGTTTTTT.

The chain joins TRBV6-5 to TRBJ1-2; D is ambiguous. The V gene lost 5 bases and the J gene lost 4 bases, with 17 bases spanning the gap. Looked up from germline, CDR1 is MNHEY and CDR2 is SVGAGI. The CDR3 has 15 residues. CDR3 amino acids: CASSNIGPKVYGYTF. Here the CDR3 DNA reads TGTGCCAGCAGTAATATCGGTCCCAAAGTCTATGGCTACACCTTC.

This chain uses TRBV7-6 with TRBJ1-4; D is possibly TRBD1 (6 bases). CDR1 SGHVS and CDR2 FNYEAQ come from the germline V gene. Trimming took off 1 base at V and 5 bases at J, with 14 bases between the two ends. This CDR3 is 16 amino acids long. The CDR3 sequence is CASSLGTYRANEKLFF. The DNA of the CDR3 is TGTGCCAGCAGCTTAGGGACCTACAGGGCAAATGAAAAACTGTTTTTT.

V and J are TRBV19 and TRBJ2-3, with 10 bases lining up with TRBD2. CDR3 length: 15 residues. After removal of 10 bases from V and 3 bases from J, the junction contained 10 bases not matched to a gene. Germline loops: CDR1 LNHDA, CDR2 SQIVND (reference sequence). Written as DNA, the CDR3 is TGTGCCACCCAAGAGACTAGCGGGCCAACAGATACGCAGTATTTT. The encoded protein is CATQETSGPTDTQYF.

V gene TRBV29-1 combines with J gene TRBJ1-5, with D possibly TRBD1 on 5 matching bases. Trimming took 4 bases from V and 5 from J, leaving 9 bases between them. The CDR3 has 12 amino acids. Germline CDR1 reads SQVTM; CDR2 reads ANQGSEA. CDR3 region: CSVGQTYQPQHF. In DNA, the CDR3 is TGCAGCGTTGGACAGACATATCAGCCCCAGCATTTT.

The rearrangement links TRBV19 to TRBJ1-5, with a tentative D call TRBD1 (6 bases). Germline V gives CDR1 LNHDA, CDR2 SQIVND (reference sequence). V shed 0 bases and J shed 3 bases, with 12 bases lying between them. The CDR3 runs 16 residues. The CDR3 sequence: CASSIERGQFNQPQHF. The CDR3 DNA follows: TGTGCCAGTAGTATAGAGAGAGGACAGTTCAATCAGCCCCAGCATTTT.

This chain connects TRBV10-3 to TRBJ2-7; the D gene is possibly TRBD2 (6 bases). V was cut by 3 bases and J by 4 bases, with 13 bases left in between. The germline CDR1 and CDR2 sequences are ENHRY and SYGVKD. CDR3 length equals 14 residues. CDR3 DNA: TGTGCCATCAGTGATGCGGGGAAAAATTACGAGCAGTACTTC. Its translation: CAISDAGKNYEQYF.